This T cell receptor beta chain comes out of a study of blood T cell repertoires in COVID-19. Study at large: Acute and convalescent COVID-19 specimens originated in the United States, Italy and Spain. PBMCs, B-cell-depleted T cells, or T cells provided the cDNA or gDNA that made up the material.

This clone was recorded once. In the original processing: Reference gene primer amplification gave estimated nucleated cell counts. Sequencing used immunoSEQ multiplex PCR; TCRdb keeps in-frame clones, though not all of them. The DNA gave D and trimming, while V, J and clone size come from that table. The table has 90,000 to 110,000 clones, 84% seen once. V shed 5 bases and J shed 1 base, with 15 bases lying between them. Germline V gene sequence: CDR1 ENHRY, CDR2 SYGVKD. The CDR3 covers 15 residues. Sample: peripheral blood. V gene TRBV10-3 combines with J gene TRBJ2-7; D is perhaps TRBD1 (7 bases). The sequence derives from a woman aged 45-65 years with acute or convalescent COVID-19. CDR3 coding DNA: TGTGCCATCAGTCATCAGGGGGGCAGTTCCTACGAGCAGTACTTC. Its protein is CAISHQGGSSYEQYF.